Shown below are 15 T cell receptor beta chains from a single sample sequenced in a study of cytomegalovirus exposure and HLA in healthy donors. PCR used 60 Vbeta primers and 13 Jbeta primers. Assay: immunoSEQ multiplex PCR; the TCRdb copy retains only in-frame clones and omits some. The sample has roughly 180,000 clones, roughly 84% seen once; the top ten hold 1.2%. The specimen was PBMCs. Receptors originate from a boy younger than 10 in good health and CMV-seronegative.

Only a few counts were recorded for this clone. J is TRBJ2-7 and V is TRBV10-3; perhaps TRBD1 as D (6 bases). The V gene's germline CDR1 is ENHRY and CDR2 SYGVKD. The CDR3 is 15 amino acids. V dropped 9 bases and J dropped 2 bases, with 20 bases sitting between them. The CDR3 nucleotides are TGTGCCATTTCACCGACCGGGACACCAACCTACGAGCAGTACGTC. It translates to CAISPTGTPTYEQYV.

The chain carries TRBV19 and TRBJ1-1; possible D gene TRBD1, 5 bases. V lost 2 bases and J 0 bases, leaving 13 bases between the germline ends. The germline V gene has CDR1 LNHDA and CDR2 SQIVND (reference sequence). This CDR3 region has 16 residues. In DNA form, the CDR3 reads TGTGCCAGTAGTATACAGGGTGGGTATCTGAACACTGAAGCTTTCTTT. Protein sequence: CASSIQGGYLNTEAFF.

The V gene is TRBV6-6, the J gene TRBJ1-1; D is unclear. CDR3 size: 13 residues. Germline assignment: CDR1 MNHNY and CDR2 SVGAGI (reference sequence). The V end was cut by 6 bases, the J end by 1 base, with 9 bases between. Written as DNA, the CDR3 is TGTGCCAGCAGCCAACAGAGGAACACTGAAGCTTTCTTT. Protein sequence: CASSQQRNTEAFF.

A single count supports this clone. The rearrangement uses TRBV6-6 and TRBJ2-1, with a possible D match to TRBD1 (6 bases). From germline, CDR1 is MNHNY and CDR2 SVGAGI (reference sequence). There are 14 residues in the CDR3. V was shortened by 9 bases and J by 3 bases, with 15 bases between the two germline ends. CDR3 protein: CARNNRDIYNEQFF. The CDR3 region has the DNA TGTGCCAGGAATAATCGGGACATCTACAATGAGCAGTTCTTC.

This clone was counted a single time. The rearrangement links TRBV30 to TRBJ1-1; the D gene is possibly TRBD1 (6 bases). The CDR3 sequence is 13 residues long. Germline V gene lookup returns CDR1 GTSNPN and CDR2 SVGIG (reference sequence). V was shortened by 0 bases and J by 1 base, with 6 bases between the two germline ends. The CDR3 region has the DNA TGTGCCTGGAGTGTACAGGGGAACACTGAAGCTTTCTTT. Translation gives CAWSVQGNTEAFF.

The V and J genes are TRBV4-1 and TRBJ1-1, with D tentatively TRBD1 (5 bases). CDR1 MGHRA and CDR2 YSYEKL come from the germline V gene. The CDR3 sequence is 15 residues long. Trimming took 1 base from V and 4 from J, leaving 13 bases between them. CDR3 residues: CASSQAAGLGTEAFF. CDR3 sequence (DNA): TGCGCCAGCAGCCAAGCAGCGGGGCTGGGCACTGAAGCTTTCTTT.

Here the CDR3 DNA reads TGTGCCAGCAGCTTGGCCTCTGAAGCTTTCTTT. Protein product: CASSLASEAFF. The rearrangement links TRBV5-4 to TRBJ1-1; D gene unclear. Germline V gives CDR1 SGHNT, CDR2 YYREEE (reference sequence). Trimming took off 0 bases at V and 6 bases at J, with 3 bases between the two ends. The CDR3 totals 11 residues.

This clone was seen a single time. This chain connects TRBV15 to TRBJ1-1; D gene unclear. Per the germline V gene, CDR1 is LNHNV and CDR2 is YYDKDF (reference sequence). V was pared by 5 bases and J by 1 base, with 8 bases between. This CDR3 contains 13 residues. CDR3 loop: CATSLTGNTEAFF. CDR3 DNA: TGTGCCACCAGCCTGACTGGGAACACTGAAGCTTTCTTT.

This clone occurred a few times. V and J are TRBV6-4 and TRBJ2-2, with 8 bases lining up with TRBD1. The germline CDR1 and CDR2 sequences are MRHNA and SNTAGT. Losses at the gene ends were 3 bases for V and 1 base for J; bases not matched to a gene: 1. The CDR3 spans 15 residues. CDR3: CASSEGTGNTGELFF. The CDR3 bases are TGTGCCAGCAGTGAAGGGACAGGGAACACCGGGGAGCTGTTTTTT.

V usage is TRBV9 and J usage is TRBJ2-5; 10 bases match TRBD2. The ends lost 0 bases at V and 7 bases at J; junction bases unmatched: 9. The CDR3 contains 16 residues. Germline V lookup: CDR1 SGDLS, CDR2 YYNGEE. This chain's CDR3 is CASSVGLAGVEGTQYF. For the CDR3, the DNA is TGTGCCAGCAGCGTAGGGCTAGCGGGGGTTGAGGGGACCCAGTACTTC.

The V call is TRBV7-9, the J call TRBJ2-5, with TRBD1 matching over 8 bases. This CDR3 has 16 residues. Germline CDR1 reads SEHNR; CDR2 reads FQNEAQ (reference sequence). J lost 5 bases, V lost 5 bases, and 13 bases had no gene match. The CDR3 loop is CASSPGQGRRGETQYF. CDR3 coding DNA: TGTGCCAGCAGCCCCGGACAGGGTCGTCGGGGGGAGACCCAGTACTTC.

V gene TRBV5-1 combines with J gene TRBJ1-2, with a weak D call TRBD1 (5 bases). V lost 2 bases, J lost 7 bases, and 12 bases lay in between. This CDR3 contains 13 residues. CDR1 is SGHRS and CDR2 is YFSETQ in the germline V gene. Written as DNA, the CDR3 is TGCGCCAGCAGCTTCGGGCAGGGCGGTGGCTACACCTTC. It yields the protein CASSFGQGGGYTF.

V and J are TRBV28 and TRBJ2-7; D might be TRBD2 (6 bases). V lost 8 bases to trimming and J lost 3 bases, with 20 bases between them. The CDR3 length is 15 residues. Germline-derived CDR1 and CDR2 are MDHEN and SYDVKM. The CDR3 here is CASGAGPVQLYEQYF. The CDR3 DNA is TGTGCCAGCGGCGCGGGGCCGGTTCAACTCTACGAGCAGTACTTC. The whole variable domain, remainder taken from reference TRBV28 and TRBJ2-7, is DVKVTQSSRYLVKRTGEKVFLECVQDMDHENMFWYRQDPGLGLRLIYFSYDVKMKEKGDIPEGYSVSREKKERFSLILESASTNQTSMYLCASGAGPVQLYEQYFGPGTRLTVT.

The CDR3 sequence is CASSYREGTEAFF. The CDR3 DNA reads as TGTGCCAGCAGTTACAGGGAGGGGACTGAAGCTTTCTTT. The rearrangement joins TRBV6-5 to TRBJ1-1; possibly TRBD1 for D (5 bases). This CDR3 is 13 amino acids long. Germline V gives CDR1 MNHEY, CDR2 SVGAGI. V was shortened by 2 bases and J by 5 bases, with 9 bases between the two germline ends.

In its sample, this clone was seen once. In DNA form, the CDR3 reads TGTGCCAGCAGCCTAGCGGGAGGGCCGCGGAATGAGCAGTTCTTC. Its protein is CASSLAGGPRNEQFF. This chain uses TRBV2 with TRBJ2-1; 12 bases agree with TRBD2. The CDR3 length is 15 residues. Germline V CDR1 and CDR2: SNHLY, FYNNEI. Trimming took 6 bases from V and 7 from J; bases not matched to a gene: 7. Based on the CDR3 plus reference TRBV2 and TRBJ2-1, the full variable domain is EPEVTQTPSHQVTQMGQEVILRCVPISNHLYFYWYRQILGQKVEFLVSFYNNEISEKSEIFDDQFSVERPDGSNFTLKIRSTKLEDSAMYFCASSLAGGPRNEQFFGPGTRLTVL.